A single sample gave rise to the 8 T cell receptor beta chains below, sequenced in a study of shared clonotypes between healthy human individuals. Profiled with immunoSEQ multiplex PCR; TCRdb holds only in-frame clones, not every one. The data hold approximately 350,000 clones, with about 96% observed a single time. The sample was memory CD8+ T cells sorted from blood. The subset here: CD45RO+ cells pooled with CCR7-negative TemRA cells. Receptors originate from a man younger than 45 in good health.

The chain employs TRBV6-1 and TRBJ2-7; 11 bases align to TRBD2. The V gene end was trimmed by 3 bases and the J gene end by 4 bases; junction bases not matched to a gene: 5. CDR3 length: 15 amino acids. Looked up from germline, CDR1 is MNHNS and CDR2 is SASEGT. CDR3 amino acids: CASSDTSGSSYEQYF. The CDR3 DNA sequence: TGTGCCAGCAGTGATACTAGCGGGAGTTCTTACGAGCAGTACTTC.

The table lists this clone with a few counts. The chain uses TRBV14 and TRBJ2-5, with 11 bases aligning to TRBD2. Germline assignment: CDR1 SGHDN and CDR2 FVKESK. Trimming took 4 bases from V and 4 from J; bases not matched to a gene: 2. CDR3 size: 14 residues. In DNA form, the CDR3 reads TGTGCCAGCAGCCTAGGACTAGCGGGAGAGACCCAGTACTTC. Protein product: CASSLGLAGETQYF.

As DNA, the CDR3 is TGTGCCAGCAGTGAAAGGCAGGGGGCCCAGACCCAGTACTTC. Translating it yields CASSERQGAQTQYF. The V and J genes are TRBV2 and TRBJ2-5, with TRBD1 matching over 8 bases. The trim removed 2 bases at V and 6 bases at J, leaving 5 bases unmatched. The CDR3 length is 14 residues. The germline gives CDR1 SNHLY, CDR2 FYNNEI.

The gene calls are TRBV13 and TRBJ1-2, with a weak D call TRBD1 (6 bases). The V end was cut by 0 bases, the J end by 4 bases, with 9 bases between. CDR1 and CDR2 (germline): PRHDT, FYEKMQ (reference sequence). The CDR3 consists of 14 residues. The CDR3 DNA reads TGTGCCAGCAGCTTAGGAGGACAGCCCTATGGCTACACCTTC. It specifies CASSLGGQPYGYTF.

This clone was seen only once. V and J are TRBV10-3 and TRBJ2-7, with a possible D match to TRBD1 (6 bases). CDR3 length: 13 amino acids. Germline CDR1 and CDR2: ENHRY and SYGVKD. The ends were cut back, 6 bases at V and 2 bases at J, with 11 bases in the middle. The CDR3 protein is CAIRGQGPYEQYF. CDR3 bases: TGTGCCATCAGAGGGCAGGGGCCCTACGAGCAGTACTTC.

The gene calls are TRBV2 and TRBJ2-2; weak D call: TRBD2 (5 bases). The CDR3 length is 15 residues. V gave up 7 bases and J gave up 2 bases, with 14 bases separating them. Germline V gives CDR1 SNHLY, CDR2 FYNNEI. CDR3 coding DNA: TGTGCCAGCACCGGAGGACTTTTTAACACCGGGGAGCTGTTTTTT. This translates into CASTGGLFNTGELFF.

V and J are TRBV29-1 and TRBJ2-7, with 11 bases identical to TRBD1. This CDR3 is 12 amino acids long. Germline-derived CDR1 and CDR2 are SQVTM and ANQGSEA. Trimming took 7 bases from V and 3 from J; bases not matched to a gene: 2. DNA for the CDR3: TGCAGCGCCGGGACAGGGGGCTACGAGCAGTACTTC. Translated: CSAGTGGYEQYF.

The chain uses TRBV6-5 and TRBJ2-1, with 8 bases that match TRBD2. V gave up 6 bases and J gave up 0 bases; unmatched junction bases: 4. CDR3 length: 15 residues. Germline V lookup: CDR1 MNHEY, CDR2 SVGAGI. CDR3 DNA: TGTGCCAGCAGCCGCAGCGGGGGCTCCTACAATGAGCAGTTCTTC. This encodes CASSRSGGSYNEQFF.